One sample yielded the 26 T cell receptor beta chains listed below, sequenced in a study of blood T cell repertoires in COVID-19. Produced via immunoSEQ multiplex PCR; TCRdb's table is partial and in-frame only. The sample yields about 170,000 clones, more than 70% seen once. The source material was PBMCs or T cells enriched from blood (not recorded which). These receptors all come from a woman in her 50s in a cohort exposed to, infected with or recovered from COVID-19 (not recorded which).

This chain joins TRBV5-1 and TRBJ2-1, with D possibly matching TRBD2 (5 bases). Trimming pared 2 bases from V and 4 bases from J, leaving 16 bases between. The CDR3 runs 16 residues. Germline CDR1 reads SGHRS; CDR2 reads YFSETQ. CDR3 DNA: TGCGCCAGCAGCTTAAGGAGGCTAGCTAGGTACAATGAGCAGTTCTTC. It translates to CASSLRRLARYNEQFF.

This clone showed up just once. J is TRBJ2-7 and V is TRBV20-1; 9 bases agree with TRBD1. The junction had 6 bases not matched to a gene; V was cut back by 6 bases and J by 0 bases. CDR1 and CDR2 (germline): DFQATT, SNEGSKA (reference sequence). This CDR3 has 14 residues. In DNA, the CDR3 is TGCAGTGCCAGTGGACAGGGGAACTCCTACGAGCAGTACTTC. Residues: CSASGQGNSYEQYF.

The V call is TRBV4-1, the J call TRBJ2-3; 7 bases line up with TRBD2. V shed 0 bases and J 0 bases; nucleotides not matched to a gene: 6. This CDR3 spans 17 amino acids. Per germline, CDR1 MGHRA and CDR2 YSYEKL. The CDR3 sequence: CASSQESPAGSTDTQYF. CDR3 DNA sequence: TGCGCCAGCAGCCAAGAAAGTCCAGCGGGGAGCACAGATACGCAGTATTTT.

CDR3 DNA: TGTGCCAGCAGCTTATCCCCGACGACAGTCTACACCTTC. Its translation: CASSLSPTTVYTF. The chain combines TRBV7-2 with TRBJ1-2; tentative D call: TRBD1 (5 bases). The CDR3 consists of 13 residues. The germline CDR1 and CDR2 sequences are SGHTA and FQGNSA. Trimming took 2 bases from V and 10 from J, leaving 14 bases between them.

This chain joins TRBV11-2 and TRBJ1-2; D gene ambiguous. V was cut by 5 bases and J by 5 bases, with 15 bases left in between. The CDR3 has 14 residues. Germline V gene lookup returns CDR1 SGHAT and CDR2 FQNNGV. The CDR3 is CASSPGVGPYGYTF. The CDR3 region has the DNA TGTGCCAGCAGCCCAGGTGTTGGGCCTTATGGCTACACCTTC. The complete variable domain, with remaining parts taken from reference TRBV11-2 and TRBJ1-2, reads EAGVAQSPRYKIIEKRQSVAFWCNPISGHATLYWYQQILGQGPKLLIQFQNNGVVDDSQLPKDRFSAERLKGVDSTLKIQPAKLEDSAVYLCASSPGVGPYGYTFGSGTRLTVV.

This rearrangement joins TRBV6-5 to TRBJ1-5, with TRBD1 matching over 8 bases. Germline loops: CDR1 MNHEY, CDR2 SVGAGI. The CDR3 consists of 14 residues. V lost 6 bases to trimming and J lost 1 base; unmatched junction nucleotides: 2. The CDR3 bases are TGTGCCAGCAGGACAGGGGAGAGCAATCAGCCCCAGCATTTT. Amino acid sequence: CASRTGESNQPQHF.

This rearrangement joins TRBV6-2 or TRBV6-3 to TRBJ2-7, with D perhaps TRBD1 (6 bases). V lost 0 bases, J lost 0 bases, and 15 bases lay in between. CDR1 is MNHEY and CDR2 is SVGEGT in the germline V gene. The length of the CDR3 is 17 residues. CDR3 loop: CASSYSNVGTHSYEQYF. In DNA, the CDR3 is TGTGCCAGCAGTTACTCGAACGTCGGGACACACTCCTACGAGCAGTACTTC.

A single count supports this clone. The chain links TRBV19 to TRBJ1-5, with TRBD1 identical over 9 bases. The J segment lost 2 bases and the V segment lost 7 bases, leaving 12 bases of the junction unmatched. Germline V gene lookup returns CDR1 LNHDA and CDR2 SQIVND (reference sequence). The CDR3 is 17 amino acids. The CDR3 sequence is CASNMDRGNGGNQPQHF. The CDR3 DNA is TGTGCCAGTAATATGGACAGGGGCAACGGTGGCAATCAGCCCCAGCATTTT.

The gene calls are TRBV10-3 and TRBJ2-5; unclear D gene. The CDR3 runs to 12 residues. V was shortened by 2 bases and J by 4 bases, with 5 bases between the two germline ends. Germline values: CDR1 ENHRY, CDR2 SYGVKD. This chain's CDR3 is CAISERRETQYF. The CDR3 DNA reads TGTGCCATCAGTGAGAGGAGAGAGACCCAGTACTTC.

This chain links TRBV11-1 with TRBJ1-1; tentatively, D is TRBD1 (5 bases). This CDR3 is built from 13 residues. Germline CDR1 is SGHAT and CDR2 is FQDESV (reference sequence). The V end lost 5 bases, the J end lost 10 bases, and 17 bases lay between the germline ends. CDR3 sequence reads: CASSPTGPGLAFF. CDR3 DNA: TGTGCCAGCAGCCCCACCGGTCCAGGGTTAGCTTTCTTT. The whole variable domain, filled in from reference TRBV11-1 and TRBJ1-1, reads EAEVAQSPRYKITEKSQAVAFWCDPISGHATLYWYRQILGQGPELLVQFQDESVVDDSQLPKDRFSAERLKGVDSTLKIQPAELGDSAMYLCASSPTGPGLAFFGQGTRLTVV.

This clone was observed a few times. This chain uses TRBV25-1 with TRBJ2-3; D is undetermined. The CDR3 has 14 residues. V lost 5 bases and J lost 0, with 9 bases in between. Germline V gene lookup returns CDR1 MGHDK and CDR2 SYGVNS. CDR3 region: CASSWSLSTDTQYF. CDR3 DNA sequence: TGTGCCAGCAGTTGGAGCCTCAGCACAGATACGCAGTATTTT.

The chain has TRBV5-8 and TRBJ1-1, with a weak D call TRBD1 (5 bases). Germline V gene sequence: CDR1 SGHTS, CDR2 YDEGEE. The CDR3 contains 13 residues. V gave up 2 bases and J gave up 4 bases, with 9 bases separating them. CDR3 sequence (DNA): TGTGCCAGCAGCTTCCAGGGCCCCACTGAAGCTTTCTTT. It codes for CASSFQGPTEAFF.

The chain combines TRBV5-6 with TRBJ2-1; 10 nucleotides align to TRBD2. Germline V gene lookup returns CDR1 SGHDT and CDR2 YYEEEE. This CDR3 has 17 amino acids. The trim removed 4 bases at V and 7 bases at J, leaving 14 bases unmatched. CDR3 nucleotides: TGTGCCAGCAGCCCCTTGGGGCTAGCGGGAGACCGTAATGAGCAGTTCTTC. This encodes CASSPLGLAGDRNEQFF. Variable domain in full (rest from reference TRBV5-6 and TRBJ2-1): DAGVTQSPTHLIKTRGQQVTLRCSPKSGHDTVSWYQQALGQGPQFIFQYYEEEERQRGNFPDRFSGHQFPNYSSELNVNALLLGDSALYLCASSPLGLAGDRNEQFFGPGTRLTVL.

This clone appeared once. The chain's CDR3 is CASSPGEPSSNTEAFF. DNA of the CDR3: TGCGCCAGCAGCCCGGGGGAACCCTCAAGTAACACTGAAGCTTTCTTT. The chain uses TRBV4-1 and TRBJ1-1, with D possibly matching TRBD1 (5 bases). Germline V gene sequence: CDR1 MGHRA, CDR2 YSYEKL. The CDR3 spans 16 residues. Trimming took off 4 bases at V and 2 bases at J, with 17 bases between the two ends.

V usage is TRBV5-4 and J usage is TRBJ2-2; tentative D call: TRBD1 (6 bases). Germline loops: CDR1 SGHNT, CDR2 YYREEE (reference sequence). Trimming removed 2 bases at V and 3 bases at J, with 11 bases between. The CDR3 is 15 residues long. CDR3 sequence: CASSLNRVHTGELFF. DNA of the CDR3: TGTGCCAGCAGCTTAAACAGGGTGCACACCGGGGAGCTGTTTTTT. The full variable domain, completed using reference TRBV5-4 and TRBJ2-2, is ETGVTQSPTHLIKTRGQQVTLRCSSQSGHNTVSWYQQALGQGPQFIFQYYREEENGRGNFPPRFSGLQFPNYSSELNVNALELDDSALYLCASSLNRVHTGELFFGEGSRLTVL.

J is TRBJ2-1 and V is TRBV6-5; D is possibly TRBD1 (5 bases). Germline CDR1 and CDR2: MNHEY and SVGAGI. V shed 11 bases and J shed 7 bases, with 21 bases lying between them. This CDR3 comprises 14 residues. CDR3 residues: CALLGAAQMNEQFF. The CDR3 region has the DNA TGTGCCCTCCTTGGGGCAGCCCAAATGAATGAGCAGTTCTTC.

The chain employs TRBV5-1 and TRBJ1-5; no clear D gene. The CDR3 consists of 13 residues. V dropped 4 bases and J dropped 7 bases, with 12 bases sitting between them. Germline assignment: CDR1 SGHRS and CDR2 YFSETQ. For the CDR3, the DNA is TGCGCCAGCAGCCCCATCGGAGACCAGCCCCAGCATTTT. Its protein product is CASSPIGDQPQHF.

The chain combines TRBV23-1 with TRBJ2-2, with D possibly being TRBD1 (6 bases). TRBV23-1 is assigned to the ORF class and has an uncertain function. The CDR3 length is 15 residues. Deletions cut 10 bases from V and 3 bases from J, with 18 bases between. CDR3 sequence: CATRERGSDTGELFF. The CDR3 nucleotides read TGCGCCACCAGAGAAAGGGGGTCGGACACCGGGGAGCTGTTTTTT.

V is TRBV5-3 and J is TRBJ2-2; 10 bases map to TRBD2. TRBV5-3 is noted as an ORF with a role that remains uncertain. The CDR3 is made up of 14 amino acids. The CDR3 here is CGLAGAENTGELFF. DNA of the CDR3: TGTGGTCTAGCGGGGGCCGAGAACACCGGGGAGCTGTTTTTT.

The chain uses TRBV6-4 and TRBJ2-3, with 7 nucleotides matching TRBD1. This CDR3 is built from 14 residues. With V trimmed by 2 bases and J by 4 bases, 3 bases remained unmatched. Germline CDR1 and CDR2: MRHNA and SNTAGT. The CDR3 loop reads CASSDDQGADTQYF. The CDR3 DNA follows: TGTGCCAGCAGTGACGATCAGGGGGCAGATACGCAGTATTTT.

The chain recombines TRBV12-1 with TRBJ1-5; TRBD1, the D gene given by the table, was not confirmed from the DNA. TRBV12-1 is a documented pseudogene. The length of the CDR3 is 16 residues. The CDR3 loop reads CASSCSSGQINQPQHF. CDR3 DNA: TGTGCCAGCAGTTGCAGCTCGGGACAAATAAATCAGCCCCAGCATTTT.

J is TRBJ1-1 and V is TRBV19; D gene ambiguous. V lost 5 bases and J 7 bases, leaving 17 bases between the germline ends. Germline lookup yields CDR1 LNHDA and CDR2 SQIVND (reference sequence). The CDR3 is 14 residues long. CDR3 amino acids: CASSVQTKVVEAFF. DNA of the CDR3: TGTGCCAGTAGTGTACAAACTAAGGTTGTTGAAGCTTTCTTT. Full variable domain (rest looked up from reference TRBV19 and TRBJ1-1): DGGITQSPKYLFRKEGQNVTLSCEQNLNHDAMYWYRQDPGQGLRLIYYSQIVNDFQKGDIAEGYSVSREKKESFPLTVTSAQKNPTAFYLCASSVQTKVVEAFFGQGTRLTVV.

The V and J genes are TRBV27 and TRBJ2-7; 9 positions match TRBD1. This CDR3 spans 16 amino acids. Germline V gene sequence: CDR1 MNHEY, CDR2 SMNVEV (reference sequence). V lost 0 bases and J lost 2; bases outside the gene matches: 5. The CDR3 region has the DNA TGTGCCAGCAGTTTATCGGGGGACAGGGTACCCTACGAGCAGTACTTC. It codes for CASSLSGDRVPYEQYF.

This chain uses TRBV24-1 with TRBJ2-1; 9 nucleotides align to TRBD1. The CDR3 has 16 residues. Per the germline V gene, CDR1 is KGHDR and CDR2 is SFDVKD. Trimming took 3 bases from V and 7 from J; bases not matched to a gene: 9. This chain's CDR3 is CATSDPTRDRENEQFF. CDR3 coding DNA: TGTGCCACCAGTGATCCCACCCGGGACAGGGAGAATGAGCAGTTCTTC.

V usage is TRBV3-1 (or the pseudogene TRBV3-2) and J usage is TRBJ2-2; D remains unclear. The CDR3 extends over 14 amino acids. V was clipped by 2 bases and J by 5 bases, with 9 bases between them. Germline-derived CDR1 and CDR2 are LGHDT and YNNKEL (reference sequence). The CDR3 is CASSQFPRTGELFF. Written as DNA, the CDR3 is TGTGCCAGCAGCCAATTTCCTCGGACCGGGGAGCTGTTTTTT.

The rearrangement uses TRBV5-1 and TRBJ1-5; TRBD1 is a possible D gene (5 bases). CDR1 and CDR2 (germline): SGHRS, YFSETQ. The ends were cut back, 4 bases at V and 5 bases at J, with 13 bases in the middle. The length of the CDR3 is 14 residues. Written as DNA, the CDR3 is TGCGCCAGCAGCCCCCTGGGGGGGGATCAGCCCCAGCATTTT. Its translation is CASSPLGGDQPQHF.